Listed here are 10 T cell receptor beta chains from one sample, sequenced in a study of T cell responses to AZD1222 COVID-19 vaccine. Measured with immunoSEQ multiplex PCR; TCRdb has only the in-frame clones, and not every one. Of approximately 150,000 clones listed, about 83% are singletons. Sequencing was performed on peripheral blood, taken 28 days after the second AZD1222 dose. Source of these receptors: an adult who received the AZD1222 COVID-19 vaccine.

The chain couples TRBV12-5 to TRBJ2-7; 7 positions agree with TRBD1. The CDR3 is made up of 14 amino acids. Germline V gives CDR1 LGHNT, CDR2 FRNRAP. V lost 6 bases, J lost 0 bases, and 5 bases stayed unmatched. CDR3 DNA: TGTGCTAGTGGGGACAGGTCTTCCTCCTACGAGCAGTACTTC. This encodes CASGDRSSSYEQYF.

The CDR3 loop is CASSLVGTGGTGELFF. CDR3 DNA: TGTGCCAGCAGCCTGGTTGGGACAGGGGGGACCGGGGAGCTGTTTTTT. This chain links TRBV7-8 with TRBJ2-2, with TRBD1 identical over 11 bases. Germline V gene lookup returns CDR1 SGHVS and CDR2 FQNEAQ. V trimming: 5 bases; J trimming: 5 bases; junction bases outside the gene matches: 7. CDR3 length: 16 residues. The variable domain in full, completed from reference TRBV7-8 and TRBJ2-2, reads GAGVSQSPRYKVAKRGQDVALRCDPISGHVSLFWYQQALGQGPEFLTYFQNEAQLDKSGLPSDRFFAERPEGSVSTLKIQRTQQEDSAVYLCASSLVGTGGTGELFFGEGSRLTVL.

This clone appeared a single time. This rearrangement joins TRBV12-3 or TRBV12-4 to TRBJ2-1, with a weak D call TRBD2 (6 bases). The ends were cut back, 3 bases at V and 9 bases at J, with 9 bases in the middle. The CDR3 spans 12 residues. This CDR3 reads CASSFGGGEQFF. The CDR3, as DNA: TGTGCCAGCAGTTTTGGGGGAGGTGAGCAGTTCTTC.

The V and J genes are TRBV21-1 and TRBJ2-5. TRBV21-1 is assigned pseudogene status. The CDR3 has 16 amino acids. CDR3 sequence reads: CASSSGTQFHQETQYF. CDR3 nucleotides: TGTGCCAGCAGTTCGGGGACCCAGTTTCACCAAGAGACCCAGTACTTC.

This chain links TRBV5-1 with TRBJ2-3; the match to TRBD2 covers 13 bases. With 3 bases clipped from V and 4 bases from J, the junction kept 5 bases outside the gene matches. This CDR3 has 16 residues. The germline V gene has CDR1 SGHRS and CDR2 YFSETQ. For the CDR3, the DNA is TGCGCCAGCAGCTCAGGACTAGCGGGGGATGCAGATACGCAGTATTTT. Its translation is CASSSGLAGDADTQYF.

This chain joins TRBV2 and TRBJ1-1; D not resolved. The V end lost 2 bases, the J end lost 5 bases, and 15 bases lay between the germline ends. Germline V gene lookup returns CDR1 SNHLY and CDR2 FYNNEI. The CDR3 is 15 residues long. Here the CDR3 reads CASSESGRVGTEAFF. The CDR3 region has the DNA TGTGCCAGCAGTGAAAGTGGTAGGGTGGGGACTGAAGCTTTCTTT.

The chain uses TRBV5-6 and TRBJ1-1; D remains unclear. The CDR3 has 12 amino acids. Per the germline V gene, CDR1 is SGHDT and CDR2 is YYEEEE. V lost 0 bases to trimming and J lost 12 bases, with 12 bases between them. Written as DNA, the CDR3 is TGTGCCAGCAGCTTGGAAGGGTCCGTGACTTTCTTT. It encodes CASSLEGSVTFF.

The V call is TRBV2, the J call TRBJ2-3; TRBD2 agrees at 8 bases. J was trimmed by 6 bases and V by 3 bases; bases with no gene match: 8. This CDR3 has 15 residues. Germline V lookup: CDR1 SNHLY, CDR2 FYNNEI. The CDR3 sequence: CASSEVRGELDTQYF. As DNA, the CDR3 is TGTGCCAGCAGTGAGGTGCGGGGGGAGTTGGATACGCAGTATTTT. The whole variable domain, remainder taken from reference TRBV2 and TRBJ2-3, is EPEVTQTPSHQVTQMGQEVILRCVPISNHLYFYWYRQILGQKVEFLVSFYNNEISEKSEIFDDQFSVERPDGSNFTLKIRSTKLEDSAMYFCASSEVRGELDTQYFGPGTRLTVL.

The chain uses TRBV6-5 and TRBJ1-2; TRBD1 matches at 7 bases. Germline CDR1 reads MNHEY; CDR2 reads SVGAGI. The CDR3 contains 13 residues. Trimming removed 4 bases from V and 3 bases from J; junction bases left unmatched: 2. The CDR3, as DNA: TGTGCCAGCAGTTGGACAGGAGACTATGGCTACACCTTC. Its protein product is CASSWTGDYGYTF.

This rearrangement joins TRBV5-1 to TRBJ1-2; 12 bases are a match to TRBD1. The CDR3 is 15 amino acids. The germline V gene has CDR1 SGHRS and CDR2 YFSETQ. V was pared by 4 bases and J by 8 bases, with 9 bases of the junction left unmatched. This chain's CDR3 is CASSPPGQGAEGYTF. In DNA, the CDR3 is TGCGCCAGCAGCCCTCCGGGACAGGGGGCAGAGGGCTACACCTTC.